These 14 T cell receptor beta chains came from one sample sequenced in a study of T cell repertoires in cytomegalovirus infection. No antigens are known for them. A single record per CDR3 protein comes from TCRdb applying MiXCR to the reads. The table records approximately 220,000 distinct CDR3 sequences, about 40% of them present only once. The sample was CD8+ T cells from cultured PBMCs, taken from culture after CMV antigen stimulation. The receptors derive from a human donor in good health (CMV status not recorded). Some clones in this sample may be carry-over from other donors' samples.

The chain is built from TRBV7-9 and TRBJ2-5; D gene unclear. V lost 4 bases to trimming and J lost 4 bases, with 10 bases between them. The CDR3 extends over 13 amino acids. The germline V gene has CDR1 SEHNR and CDR2 FQNEAQ (reference sequence). CDR3 in amino acids: CASSSDVGETQYF. The CDR3, as DNA: TGTGCCAGCAGCTCGGACGTGGGAGAGACCCAGTACTTC.

V gene TRBV7-3 combines with J gene TRBJ2-1; perhaps D is TRBD1 or TRBD2 (7 bases each). The CDR3 has 16 amino acids. Germline CDR1 and CDR2: SGHTA and FQGTGA. V lost 1 base and J 10 bases, leaving 20 bases between the germline ends. The CDR3 DNA is TGTGCCAGCAGCTTAATCAGGGGAGGGGTCAGGGGGGAGCAGTTCTTC. It translates to CASSLIRGGVRGEQFF.

The chain joins TRBV27 to TRBJ2-7; 7 bases fit TRBD2. V lost 3 bases, J lost 2 bases, and 7 bases stayed unmatched. The CDR3 loop spans 15 amino acids. Germline CDR1 is MNHEY and CDR2 is SMNVEV (reference sequence). The CDR3 DNA reads TGTGCCAGCAGTTTCGGGCTAGCGGTGGCCTACGAGCAGTACTTC. Translation: CASSFGLAVAYEQYF.

The CDR3 DNA reads TGTGCTAGTGCCCAGTCCCGTAGCCACAATGAGCAGTTCTTC. Residues: CASAQSRSHNEQFF. The chain couples TRBV12-5 to TRBJ2-1; D not certain. The CDR3 spans 14 residues. Germline lookup yields CDR1 LGHNT and CDR2 FRNRAP. With 7 bases removed from V and 5 bases from J, the gap between germline ends came to 15 bases.

This chain uses TRBV5-1 with TRBJ2-2; 13 positions agree with TRBD2. CDR3 length equals 18 residues. Germline trimming cut 0 bases from V and 0 bases from J; bases unmatched to any gene: 2. Per the germline V gene, CDR1 is SGHRS and CDR2 is YFSETQ. DNA of the CDR3: TGCGCCAGCAGCTTGGCACTAGCGGGAGGGCCGAACACCGGGGAGCTGTTTTTT. Translation: CASSLALAGGPNTGELFF.

This clonotype was found a few times. The J gene is TRBJ2-7, the V gene TRBV15; 9 positions match TRBD1. This CDR3 has 18 residues. Germline values: CDR1 LNHNV, CDR2 YYDKDF (reference sequence). Trimming cost V 5 bases and J 0 bases; bases outside gene matches: 14. This CDR3 is CATSSVPGQGGSSYEQYF. CDR3 nucleotide sequence: TGTGCCACCAGCTCAGTCCCGGGACAGGGCGGTAGCTCCTACGAGCAGTACTTC.

This clonotype was detected only a few times. V gene TRBV7-8 combines with J gene TRBJ2-1, with D perhaps TRBD1 (6 bases). The ends were cut back, 5 bases at V and 9 bases at J, with 14 bases in the middle. The CDR3 spans 13 residues. Germline lookup yields CDR1 SGHVS and CDR2 FQNEAQ. As DNA, the CDR3 is TGTGCCAGCAGCCCCTCTCCCAGGGGTGAGCAGTTCTTC. Amino acids: CASSPSPRGEQFF.

As concerns this clonotype: The junction does not match germline at one end; this may be a read error. The chain recombines TRBV27 with TRBJ2-2; no firm D call. The CDR3 spans 15 residues. Germline V gene sequence: CDR1 MNHEY, CDR2 SMNVEV (reference sequence). The CDR3 nucleotides are TGTGCCAGCAGTCACGGGTTTACGAACGCCGGGGAGCTGTTTTTT. It codes for CASSHGFTNAGELFF.

This clonotype was counted a few times. The V call is TRBV7-6, the J call TRBJ2-1; either TRBD1 or TRBD2 may fit D (6 bases each). Between the trimmed V and J ends, which lost 2 bases and 1 base, there was a span of 18 bases. CDR3 length: 18 amino acids. Germline V CDR1 and CDR2: SGHVS, FNYEAQ. CDR3 DNA: TGTGCCAGCAGCTTATACCCCGGGGGCGGAAGGTCCTACAATGAGCAGTTCTTC. It encodes CASSLYPGGGRSYNEQFF.

This chain joins TRBV29-1 and TRBJ2-1; tentative D call: TRBD1 (5 bases). This CDR3 has 16 residues. Germline CDR1 SQVTM, CDR2 ANQGSEA. The V end was cut by 0 bases, the J end by 5 bases, with 17 bases between. CDR3 in DNA: TGCAGCGTTGAAGAGGGGTACCGGACACTTGACAATGAGCAGTTCTTC. It codes for CSVEEGYRTLDNEQFF.

This chain uses TRBV19 with TRBJ2-1; D possibly corresponds to TRBD2 (7 bases). Germline CDR1 is LNHDA and CDR2 is SQIVND (reference sequence). The CDR3 totals 18 residues. The germline V and J ends were trimmed by 5 bases and 2 bases, with 22 bases remaining between them. The CDR3: CASSPPRGQRGAYNEQFF. CDR3 coding DNA: TGTGCCAGTAGTCCCCCCAGGGGTCAGCGGGGTGCCTACAATGAGCAGTTCTTC.

In this sample, this clonotype turned up many times. The chain couples TRBV7-9 to TRBJ2-3, with D perhaps matching TRBD1 (5 bases). There are 11 residues in the CDR3. The germline V gene encodes CDR1 SEHNR and CDR2 FQNEAQ (reference sequence). V was shortened by 5 bases and J by 5 bases, with 5 bases between the two germline ends. CDR3 DNA: TGTGCCAGCAGCAGGGGAGATACGCAGTATTTT. Amino acid sequence: CASSRGDTQYF.

The chain employs TRBV6-6 and TRBJ2-7; 11 bases match TRBD2. The CDR3 covers 15 residues. V was clipped by 5 bases and J by 4 bases; unmatched bases: 7. Per the germline V gene, CDR1 is MNHNY and CDR2 is SVGAGI (reference sequence). CDR3 coding DNA: TGTGCCAGCAGTCACCGACTAGCGGGGAATTACGAGCAGTACTTC. As protein: CASSHRLAGNYEQYF.

The chain recombines TRBV27 with TRBJ1-2; TRBD1 matches at 11 bases. This CDR3 contains 16 residues. The germline V gene has CDR1 MNHEY and CDR2 SMNVEV (reference sequence). V shed 4 bases and J 6 bases; nucleotides not matched to a gene: 10. The CDR3 DNA follows: TGTGCCAGCAGTTCCCGGACAGGGGGCGGTTCGGATGGCTACACCTTC. Translated: CASSSRTGGGSDGYTF.